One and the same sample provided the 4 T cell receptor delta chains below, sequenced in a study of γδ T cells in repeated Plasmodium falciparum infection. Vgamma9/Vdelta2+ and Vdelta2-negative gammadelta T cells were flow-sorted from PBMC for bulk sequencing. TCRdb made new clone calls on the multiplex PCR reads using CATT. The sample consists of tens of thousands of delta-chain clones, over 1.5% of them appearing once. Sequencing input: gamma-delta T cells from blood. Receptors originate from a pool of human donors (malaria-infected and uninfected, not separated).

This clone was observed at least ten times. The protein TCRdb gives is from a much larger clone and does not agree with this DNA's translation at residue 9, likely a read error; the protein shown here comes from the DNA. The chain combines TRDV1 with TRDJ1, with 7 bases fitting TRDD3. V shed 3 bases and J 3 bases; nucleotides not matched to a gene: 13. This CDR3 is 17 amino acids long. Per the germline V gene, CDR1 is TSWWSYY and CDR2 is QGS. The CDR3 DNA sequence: TGTGCTCTTGGGGATCCGACCCGCTGCGGGATACCCGATAAACTCATCTTT. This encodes CALGDPTRCGIPDKLIF.

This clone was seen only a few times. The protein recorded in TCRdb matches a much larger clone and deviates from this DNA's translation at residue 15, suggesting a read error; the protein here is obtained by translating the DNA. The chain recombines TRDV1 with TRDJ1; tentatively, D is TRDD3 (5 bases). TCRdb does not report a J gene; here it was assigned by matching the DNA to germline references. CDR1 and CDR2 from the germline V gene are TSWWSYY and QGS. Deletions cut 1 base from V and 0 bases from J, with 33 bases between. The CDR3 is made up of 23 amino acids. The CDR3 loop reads CALGEPHRQGGPIPLRYTDKLIF. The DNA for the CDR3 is TGTGCTCTTGGGGAACCCCATCGGCAGGGGGGGCCAATCCCGCTTCGGTACACCGATAAACTCATCTTT.

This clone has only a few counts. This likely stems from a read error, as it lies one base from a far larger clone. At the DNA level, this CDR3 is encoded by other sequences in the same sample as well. CDR3 in DNA: TGTGCTCTTGGAGAACGAATACTGGGGGATACGCGCGATAAACTCATCTTT. Protein product: CALGERILGDTRDKLIF. The chain uses TRDV1 and TRDJ1; 13 nucleotides match TRDD3. The CDR3 contains 17 residues. Per the germline V gene, CDR1 is TSWWSYY and CDR2 is QGS.

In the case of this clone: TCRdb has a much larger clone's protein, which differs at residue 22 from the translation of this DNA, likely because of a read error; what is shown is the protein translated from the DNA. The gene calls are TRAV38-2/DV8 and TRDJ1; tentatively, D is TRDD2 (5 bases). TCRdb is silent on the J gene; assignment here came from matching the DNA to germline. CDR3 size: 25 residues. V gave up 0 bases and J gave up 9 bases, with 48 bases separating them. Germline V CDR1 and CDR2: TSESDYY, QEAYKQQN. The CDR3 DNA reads TGTGCTTATAGGAGCGCGTTCCACGTGAGCTCTTCCCCACCGTACTCTGAGTTCCCTCCGCATGAACTCATCTTT. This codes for CAYRSAFHVSSSPPYSEFPPHELIF.